This T cell receptor beta chain was observed in a study of T cell repertoires in cytomegalovirus infection. Looking at the study overall: From public TCR beta signatures came an indication of both CMV infection and matching HLA type. Regarding the study as a whole: Within the response measured ex vivo, HLA-C-restricted CMV-specific TCR beta clonotypes were dominant. Carriage of CMV together with the relevant HLA was identifiable through cumulative public TCR beta family frequency.

Germline CDR1 is MDHEN and CDR2 is SYDVKM. Trimming left V 4 bases short and J 3 bases short, with 10 bases between. This CDR3 is built from 13 residues. This clonotype was counted a few times. Its specificity is not known. TCRdb reprocessed the reads with MiXCR, giving one entry per CDR3 protein. In the table there are some 100,000 distinct CDR3 sequences, around 22% of which are singletons. This chain links TRBV28 with TRBJ2-7; tentative D call: TRBD1 (6 bases). The source material was CD8+ T cells from PBMCs. This receptor was taken from a human donor in good health (CMV status not recorded). Some clones in this sample may be carry-over from other donors' samples. The CDR3 protein is CASSSRGGYEQYF. The CDR3 region has the DNA TGTGCCAGCAGTTCGAGAGGGGGCTACGAGCAGTACTTC.